A selection of T cell receptor beta chains follows, all from one sample in a study of identical twins. TCRdb processed the 5' RACE reads anew with MiXCR; each CDR3 protein has one entry. This table has 690,000 or so distinct CDR3 sequences, more than 6.5% appearing once. These data also formed part of another study, on yellow fever vaccine responses in identical twins.

The material sequenced was PBMCs. The source is a woman under 30 in good health. Both conserved end residues are part of each CDR3. Fields, in order: CDR3 DNA, CDR3 protein, clone size, V gene, J gene, D gene. The D gene is left open where the match is weak. Size is stated for part of the rows, as once, few or many counts, or as a class when the clone is expanded.

cdr3_nt: TGCAGTGCTCGGCGGCGGGGGGGCGGGACAGATACGCAGTATTTT
cdr3_aa: CSARRRGGGTDTQYF
clone_size: few
v_call: TRBV20-1
j_call: TRBJ2-3
d_call: TRBD2

cdr3_nt: TGTGCCAGCAGCCAAGCGCTAGCGGGGGGCTACACAGATACGCAGTATTTT
cdr3_aa: CASSQALAGGYTDTQYF
clone_size: -
v_call: TRBV14
j_call: TRBJ2-3
d_call: TRBD2

cdr3_nt: TGCAGTGCTAGAGTGGGCGGGAGTCGCGAGCAGTACTTC
cdr3_aa: CSARVGGSREQYF
clone_size: few
v_call: TRBV20-1
j_call: TRBJ2-7
d_call: TRBD2

cdr3_nt: TGCAGTGCTGAGAAGGGGGACGCATCGGGAGAGACCCAGTACTTC
cdr3_aa: CSAEKGDASGETQYF
clone_size: -
v_call: TRBV20-1
j_call: TRBJ2-5
d_call: -

cdr3_nt: TGTGCCAGCAACACCGGAGGTAATGAGCAGTTCTTC
cdr3_aa: CASNTGGNEQFF
clone_size: many
v_call: TRBV6-6
j_call: TRBJ2-1
d_call: -

cdr3_nt: TGTGCCAGCAGCGATAGTACCTCACCCCTCCACTTT
cdr3_aa: CASSDSTSPLHF
clone_size: many
v_call: TRBV7-9
j_call: TRBJ1-6
d_call: -

cdr3_nt: TGTGCCAGCAGTTTTACTAGCGAGCAGTACTTC
cdr3_aa: CASSFTSEQYF
clone_size: few
v_call: TRBV12-3/TRBV12-4
j_call: TRBJ2-7
d_call: -

cdr3_nt: TGTGCCAGCAGTTACTCATGGGGACAGGAGATAAAGAATGAGCAGTTCTTC
cdr3_aa: CASSYSWGQEIKNEQFF
clone_size: few
v_call: TRBV6-2/TRBV6-3
j_call: TRBJ2-1
d_call: TRBD1

cdr3_nt: TGTGCCAGCAGTTTCGGCGGGAGCAACTACGAGCAGTACTTC
cdr3_aa: CASSFGGSNYEQYF
clone_size: many
v_call: TRBV27
j_call: TRBJ2-7
d_call: TRBD2

cdr3_nt: TGTGCCAGCAGCCAACCTACCGGGTCGCATTCGGCGGAGACTGAAGCTTTCTTT
cdr3_aa: CASSQPTGSHSAETEAFF
clone_size: many
v_call: TRBV3-1
j_call: TRBJ1-1
d_call: -

cdr3_nt: TGTGCCAGCAGTTTTACTGGACGGAGGGGCACCGGGGAGCTGTTTTTT
cdr3_aa: CASSFTGRRGTGELFF
clone_size: few
v_call: TRBV12-3/TRBV12-4
j_call: TRBJ2-2
d_call: -

cdr3_nt: TGTGCCAGCAGTTACTCGAGACCCGAAGACCGGCTATCCCACGAGCAGTACTTC
cdr3_aa: CASSYSRPEDRLSHEQYF
clone_size: -
v_call: TRBV6-5
j_call: TRBJ2-7
d_call: -

cdr3_nt: TGTGCCAGTAGGATTCAGGGGACAGACCACACTGAAGCTTTCTTT
cdr3_aa: CASRIQGTDHTEAFF
clone_size: few
v_call: TRBV19
j_call: TRBJ1-1
d_call: TRBD1

cdr3_nt: TGTGCCAGCAGCTTTAGGGACTTGGATGAGCAGTTCTTC
cdr3_aa: CASSFRDLDEQFF
clone_size: many
v_call: TRBV11-2
j_call: TRBJ2-1
d_call: -

cdr3_nt: TGTGCCAGCAGTTTGTTGCGGGAGACCCCTCGCGAGCAGTACTTC
cdr3_aa: CASSLLRETPREQYF
clone_size: -
v_call: TRBV28
j_call: TRBJ2-7
d_call: TRBD2

cdr3_nt: TGTGCCAGCAGCCTCGGGTTCGGGGAGCTGTTTTTT
cdr3_aa: CASSLGFGELFF
clone_size: many
v_call: TRBV6-5
j_call: TRBJ2-2
d_call: -

cdr3_nt: TGTGCCAGCAGTGATCGGCCAGGGGGCTACTTC
cdr3_aa: CASSDRPGGYF
clone_size: -
v_call: TRBV2
j_call: TRBJ2-7
d_call: TRBD1

cdr3_nt: TGTGCCACCAGTGACCTCATAAGTGGCTACACCTTC
cdr3_aa: CATSDLISGYTF
clone_size: -
v_call: TRBV24-1
j_call: TRBJ1-2
d_call: -

cdr3_nt: TGTGCCAGCAGCTTACCTACTGAACCGGGACTAGCGGCAAACTACGAGCAGTACTTC
cdr3_aa: CASSLPTEPGLAANYEQYF
clone_size: -
v_call: TRBV11-1
j_call: TRBJ2-7
d_call: TRBD2

cdr3_nt: TGTGCCAGCAGTCTCAGGGCTCAAGAGACCCAGTACTTC
cdr3_aa: CASSLRAQETQYF
clone_size: -
v_call: TRBV12-3/TRBV12-4
j_call: TRBJ2-5
d_call: -

cdr3_nt: TGCGCCAGCAGTCTAATTTCCGAACACCTGAACACTGAAGCTTTCTTT
cdr3_aa: CASSLISEHLNTEAFF
clone_size: -
v_call: TRBV23-1
j_call: TRBJ1-1
d_call: -

cdr3_nt: TGTGCCAGCAGCCCCTTATACACGGACAATGAGCAGTTCTTC
cdr3_aa: CASSPLYTDNEQFF
clone_size: -
v_call: TRBV7-8
j_call: TRBJ2-1
d_call: -

cdr3_nt: TGTGCCTGGAACCCAGCAAGGCTCTACGAGCAGTACTTC
cdr3_aa: CAWNPARLYEQYF
clone_size: -
v_call: TRBV30
j_call: TRBJ2-7
d_call: -

cdr3_nt: TGCGCCAGCAGCCAAGATGTGGGGGAGTTAGAGACAGATACGCAGTATTTT
cdr3_aa: CASSQDVGELETDTQYF
clone_size: few
v_call: TRBV4-3
j_call: TRBJ2-3
d_call: -

cdr3_nt: TGTGCCAGCAGCTTAGCGCGGCAGAGCTACGAGCAGTACTTC
cdr3_aa: CASSLARQSYEQYF
clone_size: -
v_call: TRBV7-2
j_call: TRBJ2-7
d_call: -

cdr3_nt: TGCGCCAGCAGTGAGCGCCTGGGAGGGCTTTGGGTAGAGACCCAGTACTTC
cdr3_aa: CASSERLGGLWVETQYF
clone_size: -
v_call: TRBV10-2
j_call: TRBJ2-5
d_call: TRBD2

cdr3_nt: TGTGCCAGCATACCCGAACAGGGGTCGGAGACCCAGTACTTC
cdr3_aa: CASIPEQGSETQYF
clone_size: -
v_call: TRBV5-5
j_call: TRBJ2-5
d_call: TRBD1

cdr3_nt: TGTGCCAGCAGCTTGTTCCAGAAAGGGCCCAAAAACATTCAGTACTTC
cdr3_aa: CASSLFQKGPKNIQYF
clone_size: few
v_call: TRBV5-4
j_call: TRBJ2-4
d_call: -

cdr3_nt: TGTGCCAGCAGCTTGGTTGGGGGACCTAATCAGCCCCAGCATTTT
cdr3_aa: CASSLVGGPNQPQHF
clone_size: few
v_call: TRBV5-5
j_call: TRBJ1-5
d_call: -

cdr3_nt: TGTGCCAGCAGCTCCGTCGGGGGGAACACCGGGGAGCTGTTTTTT
cdr3_aa: CASSSVGGNTGELFF
clone_size: few
v_call: TRBV7-3
j_call: TRBJ2-2
d_call: -

cdr3_nt: TGTGCCAGCAGCCAAGAGAGCGGGAGTGAGTACGAGCAGTACTTC
cdr3_aa: CASSQESGSEYEQYF
clone_size: few
v_call: TRBV4-2
j_call: TRBJ2-7
d_call: TRBD2

cdr3_nt: TGCGCCAGCAGCCAAGAGAACTATAGTGGGGATGGCTACACCTTC
cdr3_aa: CASSQENYSGDGYTF
clone_size: -
v_call: TRBV4-3
j_call: TRBJ1-2
d_call: -

cdr3_nt: TGCGCCAGCAGCTTGGACACAGGGGGGGCCAACGTCCTGACTTTC
cdr3_aa: CASSLDTGGANVLTF
clone_size: few
v_call: TRBV5-1
j_call: TRBJ2-6
d_call: -

cdr3_nt: TGTGCCAGCAGTTTTGGGAAGGGGAACACTGAAGCTTTCTTT
cdr3_aa: CASSFGKGNTEAFF
clone_size: many
v_call: TRBV12-3/TRBV12-4
j_call: TRBJ1-1
d_call: -

cdr3_nt: TGTGCCATCCGGACAGGGAGTTCCTACGAGCAGTACTTC
cdr3_aa: CAIRTGSSYEQYF
clone_size: many
v_call: TRBV2
j_call: TRBJ2-7
d_call: TRBD1

cdr3_nt: TGTGCCACCAGTGATCCGGGACTAGTAAATGAGCAGTTCTTC
cdr3_aa: CATSDPGLVNEQFF
clone_size: few
v_call: TRBV24-1
j_call: TRBJ2-1
d_call: TRBD2

cdr3_nt: TGTGCCAGCAGTTCCCTCAGGGTGGCGGGCACTGAAGCTTTCTTT
cdr3_aa: CASSSLRVAGTEAFF
clone_size: many
v_call: TRBV12-3/TRBV12-4
j_call: TRBJ1-1
d_call: -

cdr3_nt: TGCAGTGCTAGAGATCTCCGAGCAGGGTCGATAAACACCGGGGAGCTGTTTTTT
cdr3_aa: CSARDLRAGSINTGELFF
clone_size: -
v_call: TRBV20-1
j_call: TRBJ2-2
d_call: -

cdr3_nt: TGTGCCAGCAGCTCCAGGACTAGCGGAGCCGACAATGAGCAGTTCTTC
cdr3_aa: CASSSRTSGADNEQFF
clone_size: -
v_call: TRBV7-9
j_call: TRBJ2-1
d_call: TRBD2

cdr3_nt: TGTGCCAGCAGACCACCCAATCGTGGGACCGGGGAGCTGTTTTTT
cdr3_aa: CASRPPNRGTGELFF
clone_size: many
v_call: TRBV6-1
j_call: TRBJ2-2
d_call: -

cdr3_nt: TGTGCCAGCAGTTTGCAATACAGGGCCCAGTTCCTCGGCGAGCAGTACTTC
cdr3_aa: CASSLQYRAQFLGEQYF
clone_size: -
v_call: TRBV28
j_call: TRBJ2-7
d_call: -

cdr3_nt: TGTGCCAGCAGTAACACAATCCAAAATGAGCAGTTCTTC
cdr3_aa: CASSNTIQNEQFF
clone_size: few
v_call: TRBV6-2/TRBV6-3
j_call: TRBJ2-1
d_call: -

cdr3_nt: TGTGCCAGCAGCTTGTGGGGTTCGGCAGATACGCAGTATTTT
cdr3_aa: CASSLWGSADTQYF
clone_size: many
v_call: TRBV9
j_call: TRBJ2-3
d_call: -

cdr3_nt: TGTGCCTGGGCCCGGGACAGGGTTTCTTTTGGGGCCAACGTCCTGACTTTC
cdr3_aa: CAWARDRVSFGANVLTF
clone_size: few
v_call: TRBV30
j_call: TRBJ2-6
d_call: TRBD1

cdr3_nt: TGTGCCAGCAGCTTAGTTGGGAGCTTTCATAATGAGCAGTTCTTC
cdr3_aa: CASSLVGSFHNEQFF
clone_size: many
v_call: TRBV7-9
j_call: TRBJ2-1
d_call: -

cdr3_nt: TGCGCCAGCAGCCAAGAGGTAGCGGGCGACAATGAGCAGTTCTTC
cdr3_aa: CASSQEVAGDNEQFF
clone_size: -
v_call: TRBV4-3
j_call: TRBJ2-1
d_call: TRBD2

cdr3_nt: TGTGCCAGCTCAGCAGAGAACACCGGGGAGCTGTTTTTT
cdr3_aa: CASSAENTGELFF
clone_size: many
v_call: TRBV6-4
j_call: TRBJ2-2
d_call: -

cdr3_nt: TGTGCCAGCAGTGAAGAGGGGTATGAGCAGTTCTTC
cdr3_aa: CASSEEGYEQFF
clone_size: many
v_call: TRBV6-1
j_call: TRBJ2-1
d_call: -

cdr3_nt: TGCAGTGCTAGAGATTACAGGACGGTATACGAGCAGTACTTC
cdr3_aa: CSARDYRTVYEQYF
clone_size: -
v_call: TRBV20-1
j_call: TRBJ2-7
d_call: -

cdr3_nt: TGTGCCACCAGTGACCCTACTAGCGGCCGAGTCCACGAGCAGTACTTC
cdr3_aa: CATSDPTSGRVHEQYF
clone_size: few
v_call: TRBV24-1
j_call: TRBJ2-7
d_call: TRBD2

cdr3_nt: TGCGCCAGCAGCTTTGACAGTTCATCGTACACTGAAGCTTTCTTT
cdr3_aa: CASSFDSSSYTEAFF
clone_size: -
v_call: TRBV5-1
j_call: TRBJ1-1
d_call: -

cdr3_nt: TGCGCCAGCAGCCAAGGAGGACTAGCGTCAACAGATACGCAGTATTTT
cdr3_aa: CASSQGGLASTDTQYF
clone_size: few
v_call: TRBV4-3
j_call: TRBJ2-3
d_call: TRBD2